This T cell receptor beta chain came from a study of read filtering for tumor transcriptome and immune sequencing (dated by TCRdb to the early 2020s). A note on the overall study: The cohort was composed of 16 to 20 male and roughly 13 female patients, with a mean age of approximately 66 years and an age range of roughly 47 to 90. TCR-region mapped reads per sample ranged from about 4.05 to 11 million with IR-seq versus only roughly 80 to 1273 with RNA-seq. TCR repertoires obtained by targeted immune repertoire sequencing and by bulk whole-transcriptome sequencing performed on the same bone marrow samples were compared. After DNase treatment, whole-transcriptome libraries were prepared using the TruSeq RNA Access Library Prep Kit. By revised international staging, fewer than ten patients were R-ISS I, around 15 were R-ISS II and 6 or 7 were R-ISS III. A main aim was a read-filtering strategy for immune repertoire data, specifically whether clonotypes supported by a single read should be removed. On the study overall, not on this receptor specifically: The correlation between IR-seq and RNA-seq shared clonotype proportions was increased by removal of single-read clonotypes. The sorted CD138-negative fraction was not purified T cells but a mixed bone marrow immune population. Single-read clonotypes made up about 82% of clonotypes but only approximately 3.7% of total reads in IR-seq, compared with roughly three quarters of clonotypes and roughly 40% of reads in RNA-seq. Compared with RNA-seq, IR-seq captured clonotypes at much higher depth and more reliably, and a smaller IR-seq throughput was enough to identify most shared clonotypes.

The Immunoverse kit was used to build TCR libraries from roughly 440 ng RNA, with molecular barcoded adaptors covering alpha/delta and beta/gamma chains. TCR library preparation used the same RNA that was used for transcriptome sequencing. Sequencing of the TCR libraries was done on an Illumina HiSeq 4000 with 2 x 150 cycles. As for the original processing: TCR reads were aligned to human V, D, J and C references and assembled into CDR3 clonotypes with MiXCR, including quality filtering and error correction. The tcR package in R was used for analysis of clonotype counts and gene usage diversity. Raw mapping reads were checked after the RNA-seq reads had been mapped by STAR aligner version 2.5.3a onto the human GRCh37 genome. IR-seq fastq files were randomly downsampled with Seqtk 1.3 to test the effect of sequencing depth on detected clonotypes. Using fastp at Q25 and MiXCR, TCRdb reprocessed the public reads and kept productive beta chains. Every CDR3 protein is listed once, alongside the most common genes and DNA of its rows. TCRdb's processing, not the study's, gives the V and J calls here. For this sample there are tens of thousands of distinct CDR3 sequences; around 20% appear just once. Together, the top ten hold about 15% of the sample.

Here V drops 4 bases and J drops 1 base, and the junction holds 7 bases not matched to any gene. Taken from the germline V gene, the CDR1 and CDR2 loops are SGHTA and FQGNSA. The CDR3 sequence holds 15 residues, the cysteine and phenylalanine included. CDR3 DNA only is kept here, 45 bases in frame from base 1. About this clonotype: Its cognate antigen has yet to be identified. Base qualities are missing; no much larger clone stands one base away.

Bone marrow was sampled from every patient at the time of active disease. Ficoll-Hypaque density gradient centrifugation was used to isolate bone marrow mononuclear cells. CD138-negative cells were obtained by negative selection after labeling with CD138 magnetic microbeads on a MACS separator, removing myeloma plasma cells. The purity of the isolated cells was checked by flow cytometry with CD138 antibodies on an Attune NxT. TRIzol reagent was used to extract total RNA, which was then quantified with a NanoDrop spectrophotometer. For each patient, the CD138-negative bone marrow sample underwent paired RNA-seq and IR-seq.

The sequence was collected from a donor older than 35 with multiple myeloma. Sequencing used a population of CD138-negative cells sorted from bone marrow. What this sample's cell subset or site label stands for: bone marrow mononuclear cells depleted of CD138+ plasma/myeloma cells by negative magnetic selection. The chain employs TRBV7-2 and TRBJ2-7, with 7 bases matching TRBD1. The bases are TGTGCCAGCAGCTACTCCGGGACAGAGTCCTACGAGCAGTACTTC. Translated, this is CASSYSGTESYEQYF.